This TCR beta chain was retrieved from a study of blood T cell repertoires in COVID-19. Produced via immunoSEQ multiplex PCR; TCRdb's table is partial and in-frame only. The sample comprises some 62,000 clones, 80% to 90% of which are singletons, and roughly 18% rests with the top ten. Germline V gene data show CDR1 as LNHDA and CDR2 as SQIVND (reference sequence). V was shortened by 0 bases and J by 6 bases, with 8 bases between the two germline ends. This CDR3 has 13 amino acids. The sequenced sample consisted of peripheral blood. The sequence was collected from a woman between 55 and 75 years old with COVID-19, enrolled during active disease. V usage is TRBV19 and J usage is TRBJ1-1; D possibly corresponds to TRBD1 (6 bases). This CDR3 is CASSIDRTAEAFF. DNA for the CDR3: TGTGCCAGTAGTATAGATCGGACAGCTGAAGCTTTCTTT.